The rows below give T cell receptor beta chains drawn from one sample of a study of monozygotic twins with inflammatory bowel disease. TCRdb re-called the 5' RACE reads, yielding one record per CDR3 amino acid sequence without DNA. This listing includes approximately 150,000 distinct CDR3 sequences. Input material: blood. Source of these receptors: a human donor with ulcerative colitis or Crohn's disease, or a healthy co-twin of an affected twin (not recorded which). Both conserved end residues are part of each CDR3.

j_call cdr3_length v_call cdr3_aa
TRBJ2-7 15 TRBV18 CASSQTQTGTYEQYF
TRBJ2-7 13 TRBV3-1 CASSEPSSYEQYF
TRBJ2-2 16 TRBV7-9 CATSPLGPGNTGELFF
TRBJ1-5 12 TRBV28 CASSLWNQPQHF
TRBJ2-7 13 TRBV5-1 CASSLEVGYEQYF
TRBJ1-2 13 TRBV29-1 CSAARGAQHGYTF
TRBJ2-7 13 TRBV3-1 CASGRQGAGEQYF
TRBJ1-5 16 TRBV5-6 CASSLYGGPSNQPQHF
TRBJ1-3 13 TRBV30 CAWRTGTGNTIYF
TRBJ2-3 13 TRBV10-3 CASGWVSTDTQYF
TRBJ2-6 17 TRBV4-3 CASSQETGHQKANVLTF
TRBJ2-3 15 TRBV6-1 CASTPSGGRADTQYF
TRBJ2-1 15 TRBV5-4 CASSLGLAGFNEQFF
TRBJ2-1 15 TRBV4-2 CASSQSSGGADEQFF
TRBJ2-3 14 TRBV20-1 CSARSRVGTDTQYF
TRBJ1-1 16 TRBV5-1 CASSLQFQGASTEAFF
TRBJ2-7 15 TRBV20-1 CSARAGQGRADEQYF
TRBJ2-7 13 TRBV20-1 CSASPEARYEQYF
TRBJ1-5 17 TRBV19 CASTVYGDRGYNQPQHF
TRBJ1-1 15 TRBV11-2 CASRQSGGLNTEAFF
TRBJ1-3 16 TRBV20-1 CSARRTGGSRGNTIYF
TRBJ1-2 13 TRBV27 CASSKAEAGGYTF
TRBJ1-6 13 TRBV29-1 CSVRGDNNSPLHF
TRBJ2-3 15 TRBV6-5 CASSYSGLAGDTQYF
TRBJ2-7 15 TRBV7-2 CASTVYAGTNYEQYF
TRBJ2-1 14 TRBV12-3/TRBV12-4 CASSSPTGRDEQFF
TRBJ1-4 11 TRBV20-1 CSALRGEKLFF